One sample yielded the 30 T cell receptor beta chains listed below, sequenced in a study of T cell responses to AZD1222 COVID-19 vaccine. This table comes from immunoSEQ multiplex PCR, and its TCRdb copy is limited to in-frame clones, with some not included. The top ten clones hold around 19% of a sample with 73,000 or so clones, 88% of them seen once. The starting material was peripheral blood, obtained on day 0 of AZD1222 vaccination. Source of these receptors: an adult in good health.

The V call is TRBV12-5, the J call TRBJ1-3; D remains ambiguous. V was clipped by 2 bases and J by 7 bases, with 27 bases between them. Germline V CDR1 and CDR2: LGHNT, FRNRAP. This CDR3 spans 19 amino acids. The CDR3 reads CASGLRPRLMGKPWNTIYF. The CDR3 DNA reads TGTGCTAGTGGTTTGCGCCCCAGATTAATGGGGAAGCCGTGGAACACCATATATTTT.

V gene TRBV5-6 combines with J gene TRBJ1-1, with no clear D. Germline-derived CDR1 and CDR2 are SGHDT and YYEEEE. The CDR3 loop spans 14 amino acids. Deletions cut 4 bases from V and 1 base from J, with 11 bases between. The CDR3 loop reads CASSGDRGNTEAFF. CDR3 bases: TGTGCCAGCAGCGGAGACCGGGGGAACACTGAAGCTTTCTTT.

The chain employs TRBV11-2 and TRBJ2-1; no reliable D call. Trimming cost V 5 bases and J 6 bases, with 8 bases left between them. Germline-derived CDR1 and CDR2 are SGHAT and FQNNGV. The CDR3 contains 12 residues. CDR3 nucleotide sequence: TGTGCCAGCAGCCCCTCGGGCAATGAGCAGTTCTTC. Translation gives CASSPSGNEQFF.

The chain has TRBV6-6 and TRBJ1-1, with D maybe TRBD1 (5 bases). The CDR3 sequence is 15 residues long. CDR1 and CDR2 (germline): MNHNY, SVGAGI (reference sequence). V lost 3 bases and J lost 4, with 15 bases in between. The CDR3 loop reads CASSYGAGVGTEAFF. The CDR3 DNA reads TGTGCCAGCAGTTATGGGGCGGGCGTGGGCACTGAAGCTTTCTTT.

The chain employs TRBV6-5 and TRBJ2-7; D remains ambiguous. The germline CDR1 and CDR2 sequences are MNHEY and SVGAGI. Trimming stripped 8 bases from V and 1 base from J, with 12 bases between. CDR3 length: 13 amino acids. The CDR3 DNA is TGTGCCAGCCGCTATAGAGTTTCCTACGAGCAGTACTTC. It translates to CASRYRVSYEQYF.

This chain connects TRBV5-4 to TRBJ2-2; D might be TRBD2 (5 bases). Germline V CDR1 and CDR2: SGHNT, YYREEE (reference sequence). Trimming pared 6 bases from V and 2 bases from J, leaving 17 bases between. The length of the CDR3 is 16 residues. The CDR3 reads CASNKADGTNTGELFF. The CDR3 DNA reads TGTGCCAGCAACAAAGCGGATGGAACTAACACCGGGGAGCTGTTTTTT.

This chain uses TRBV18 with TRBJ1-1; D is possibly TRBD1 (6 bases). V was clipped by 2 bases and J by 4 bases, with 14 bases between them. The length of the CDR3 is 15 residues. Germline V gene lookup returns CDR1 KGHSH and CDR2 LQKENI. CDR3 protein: CASSPKGGAGTEAFF. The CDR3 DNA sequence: TGTGCCAGCTCACCAAAGGGGGGGGCGGGCACTGAAGCTTTCTTT.

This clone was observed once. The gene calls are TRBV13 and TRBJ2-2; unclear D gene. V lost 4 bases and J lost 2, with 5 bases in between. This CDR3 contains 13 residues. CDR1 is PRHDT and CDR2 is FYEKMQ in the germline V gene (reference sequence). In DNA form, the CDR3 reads TGTGCCAGCAGCTCTCCTAACACCGGGGAGCTGTTTTTT. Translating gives CASSSPNTGELFF.

The CDR3 sequence is CASSWEGGAMNTEAFF. CDR3 sequence (DNA): TGTGCCAGCAGTTGGGAGGGTGGCGCCATGAACACTGAAGCTTTCTTT. The genes are TRBV2 and TRBJ1-1, with D uncertain. Germline V gene sequence: CDR1 SNHLY, CDR2 FYNNEI. The CDR3 sequence is 16 residues long. Trimming left V 5 bases short and J 0 bases short, with 16 bases between. The full variable domain, completed using reference TRBV2 and TRBJ1-1, is EPEVTQTPSHQVTQMGQEVILRCVPISNHLYFYWYRQILGQKVEFLVSFYNNEISEKSEIFDDQFSVERPDGSNFTLKIRSTKLEDSAMYFCASSWEGGAMNTEAFFGQGTRLTVV.

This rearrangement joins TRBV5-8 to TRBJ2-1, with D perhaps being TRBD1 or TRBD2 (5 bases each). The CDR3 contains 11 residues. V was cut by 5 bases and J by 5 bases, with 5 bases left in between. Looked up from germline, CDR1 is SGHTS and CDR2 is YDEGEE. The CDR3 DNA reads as TGTGCCAGCAGGGGGGACAATGAGCAGTTCTTC. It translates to CASRGDNEQFF.

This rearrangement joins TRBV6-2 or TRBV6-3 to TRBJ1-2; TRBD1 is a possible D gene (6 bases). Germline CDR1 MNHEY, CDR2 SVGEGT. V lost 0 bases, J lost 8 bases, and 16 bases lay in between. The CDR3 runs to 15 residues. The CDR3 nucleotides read TGTGCCAGCAGTTACTCGTCCGGGGGCGCAAGGGGCTACACCTTC. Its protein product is CASSYSSGGARGYTF.

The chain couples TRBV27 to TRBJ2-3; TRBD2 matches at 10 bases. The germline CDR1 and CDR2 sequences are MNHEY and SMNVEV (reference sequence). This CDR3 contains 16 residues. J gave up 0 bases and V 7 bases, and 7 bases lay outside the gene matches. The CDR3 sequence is CASTPGAGGSTDTQYF. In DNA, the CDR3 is TGTGCCAGCACCCCTGGAGCGGGAGGGAGCACAGATACGCAGTATTTT.

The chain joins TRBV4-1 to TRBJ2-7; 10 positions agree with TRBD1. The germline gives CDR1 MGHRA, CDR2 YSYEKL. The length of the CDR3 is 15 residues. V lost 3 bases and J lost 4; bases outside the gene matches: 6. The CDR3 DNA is TGCGCCAGCAGCCATGCGCCGGGACAGGGGTACGAGCAGTACTTC. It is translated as CASSHAPGQGYEQYF.

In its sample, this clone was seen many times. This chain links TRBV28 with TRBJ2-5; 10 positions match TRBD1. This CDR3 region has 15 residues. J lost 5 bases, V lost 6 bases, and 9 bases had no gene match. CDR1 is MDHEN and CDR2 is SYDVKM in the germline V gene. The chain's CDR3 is CASRTGQGEVETQYF. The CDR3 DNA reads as TGTGCCAGCAGAACTGGACAGGGGGAGGTGGAGACCCAGTACTTC.

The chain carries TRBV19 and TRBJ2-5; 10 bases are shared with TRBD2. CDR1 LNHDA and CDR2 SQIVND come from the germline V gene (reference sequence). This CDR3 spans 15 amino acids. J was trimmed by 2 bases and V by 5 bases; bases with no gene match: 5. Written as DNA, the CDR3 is TGTGCCAGTAGTGTGACTAGCGGGCCTCAAGAGACCCAGTACTTC. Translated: CASSVTSGPQETQYF. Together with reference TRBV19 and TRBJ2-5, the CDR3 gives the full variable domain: DGGITQSPKYLFRKEGQNVTLSCEQNLNHDAMYWYRQDPGQGLRLIYYSQIVNDFQKGDIAEGYSVSREKKESFPLTVTSAQKNPTAFYLCASSVTSGPQETQYFGPGTRLLVL.

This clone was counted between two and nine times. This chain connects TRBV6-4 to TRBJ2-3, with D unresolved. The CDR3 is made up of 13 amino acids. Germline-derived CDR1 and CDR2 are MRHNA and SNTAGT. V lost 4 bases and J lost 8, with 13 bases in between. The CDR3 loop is CASSAGWEGTQYF. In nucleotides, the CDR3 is TGTGCCAGCAGTGCCGGGTGGGAAGGTACGCAGTATTTT.

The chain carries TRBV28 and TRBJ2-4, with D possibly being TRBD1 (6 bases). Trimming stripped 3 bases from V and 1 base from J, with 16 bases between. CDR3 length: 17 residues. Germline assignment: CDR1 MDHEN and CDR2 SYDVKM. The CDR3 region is CASSFRGLWAAKNIQYF. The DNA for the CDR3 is TGTGCCAGCAGTTTCAGGGGCCTTTGGGCGGCCAAAAACATTCAGTACTTC.

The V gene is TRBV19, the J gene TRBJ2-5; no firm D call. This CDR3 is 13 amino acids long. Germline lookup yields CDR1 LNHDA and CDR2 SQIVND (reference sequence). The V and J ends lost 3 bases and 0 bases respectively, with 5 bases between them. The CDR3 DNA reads TGTGCCAGTAGTATTTCGTACCAAGAGACCCAGTACTTC. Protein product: CASSISYQETQYF.

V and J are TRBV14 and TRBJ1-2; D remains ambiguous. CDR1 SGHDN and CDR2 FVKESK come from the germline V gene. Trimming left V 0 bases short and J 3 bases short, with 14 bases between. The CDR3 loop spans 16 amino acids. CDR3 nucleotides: TGTGCCAGCAGCCAAGATCGTAAAAACAGACACTATGGCTACACCTTC. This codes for CASSQDRKNRHYGYTF.

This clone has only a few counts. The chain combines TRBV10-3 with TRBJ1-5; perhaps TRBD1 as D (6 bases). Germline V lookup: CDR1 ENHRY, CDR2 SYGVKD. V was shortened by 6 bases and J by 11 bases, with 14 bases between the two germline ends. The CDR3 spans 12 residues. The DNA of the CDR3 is TGTGCCATCAGAGCCCCCGGGACAACCCAGCATTTT. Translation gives CAIRAPGTTQHF.

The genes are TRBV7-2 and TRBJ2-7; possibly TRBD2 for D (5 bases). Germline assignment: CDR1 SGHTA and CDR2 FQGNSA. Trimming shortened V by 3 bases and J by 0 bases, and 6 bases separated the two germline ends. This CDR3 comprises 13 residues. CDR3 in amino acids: CASSFGSSYEQYF. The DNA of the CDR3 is TGTGCCAGCAGCTTTGGGAGCTCCTACGAGCAGTACTTC.

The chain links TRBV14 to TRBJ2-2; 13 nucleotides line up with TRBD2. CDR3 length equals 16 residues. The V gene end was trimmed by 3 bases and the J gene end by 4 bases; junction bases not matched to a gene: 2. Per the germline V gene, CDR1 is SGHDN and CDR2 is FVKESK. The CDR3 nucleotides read TGTGCCAGCAGCCACCGACTAGCGGGAGGCACCGGGGAGCTGTTTTTT. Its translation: CASSHRLAGGTGELFF.

CDR3 bases: TGCGCCAGCAGCCGCCTAGGGCCGGGGGACACTGAAGCTTTCTTT. Protein sequence: CASSRLGPGDTEAFF. The chain carries TRBV5-1 and TRBJ1-1, with D maybe TRBD1 (5 bases). Looked up from germline, CDR1 is SGHRS and CDR2 is YFSETQ. V was shortened by 4 bases and J by 3 bases, with 16 bases between the two germline ends. This CDR3 has 15 residues.

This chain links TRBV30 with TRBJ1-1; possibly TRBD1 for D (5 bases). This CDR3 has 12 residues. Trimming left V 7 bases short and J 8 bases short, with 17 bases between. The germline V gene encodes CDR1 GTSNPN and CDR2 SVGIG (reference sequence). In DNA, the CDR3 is TGTGCCTTGCCCAGGGTGAATGCGGAAGCTTTCTTT. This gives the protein CALPRVNAEAFF. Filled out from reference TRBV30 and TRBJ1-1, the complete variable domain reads SQTIHQWPATLVQPVGSPLSLECTVEGTSNPNLYWYRQAAGRGLQLLFYSVGIGQISSEVPQNLSASRPQDRQFILSSKKLLLSDSGFYLCALPRVNAEAFFGQGTRLTVV.

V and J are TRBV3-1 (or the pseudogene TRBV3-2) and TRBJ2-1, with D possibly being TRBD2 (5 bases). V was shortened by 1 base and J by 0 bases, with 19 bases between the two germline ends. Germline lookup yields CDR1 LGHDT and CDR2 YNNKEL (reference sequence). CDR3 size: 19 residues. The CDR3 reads CASSQARGLWASSYNEQFF. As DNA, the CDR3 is TGTGCCAGCAGCCAAGCCCGGGGTTTGTGGGCGAGCTCCTACAATGAGCAGTTCTTC.

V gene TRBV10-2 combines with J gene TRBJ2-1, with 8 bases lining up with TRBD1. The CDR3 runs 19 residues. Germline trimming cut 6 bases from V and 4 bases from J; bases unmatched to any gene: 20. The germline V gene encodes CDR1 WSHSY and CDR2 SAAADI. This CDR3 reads CASRKQGEVNRDGYNEQFF. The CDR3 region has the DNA TGCGCCAGCAGAAAACAGGGGGAAGTGAACCGGGACGGATACAATGAGCAGTTCTTC.

The CDR3 is CASSLKIGGTYEQYF. In nucleotides, the CDR3 is TGTGCCAGCTCATTAAAAATCGGGGGAACCTACGAGCAGTACTTC. The chain couples TRBV18 to TRBJ2-7; perhaps TRBD2 as D (6 bases). The CDR3 spans 15 residues. V gave up 5 bases and J gave up 2 bases, with 16 bases separating them. Germline V CDR1 and CDR2: KGHSH, LQKENI.

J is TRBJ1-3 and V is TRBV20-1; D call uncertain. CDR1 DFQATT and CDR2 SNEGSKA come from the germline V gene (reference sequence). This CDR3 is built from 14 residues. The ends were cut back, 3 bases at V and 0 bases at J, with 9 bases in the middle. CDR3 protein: CSASDTDSGNTIYF. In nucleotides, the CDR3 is TGCAGTGCTAGTGACACAGACTCTGGAAACACCATATATTTT.

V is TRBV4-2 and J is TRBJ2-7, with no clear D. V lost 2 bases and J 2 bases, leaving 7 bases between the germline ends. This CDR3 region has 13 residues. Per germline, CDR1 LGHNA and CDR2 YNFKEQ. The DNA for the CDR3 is TGTGCCAGCAGCCAACAAAGGCCCTACGAGCAGTACTTC. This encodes CASSQQRPYEQYF.

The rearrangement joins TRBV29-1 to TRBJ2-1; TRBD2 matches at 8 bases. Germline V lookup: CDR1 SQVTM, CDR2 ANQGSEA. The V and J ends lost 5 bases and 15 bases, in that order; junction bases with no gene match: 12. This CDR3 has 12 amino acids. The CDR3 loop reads CSVYQPGTRLFF. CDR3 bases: TGCAGCGTTTACCAACCCGGGACTAGGTTGTTCTTC.